The 5 T cell receptor beta chains in this list originate from one sample, sequenced in a study of blood T cells in healthy people across ages. Combining a sample-barcoded 5' primer with a J-beta primer mix, a second PCR ran for roughly 6 to 12 cycles. Each CDR3 protein gets one entry after TCRdb re-called the 5' RACE reads with MiXCR. The sample includes about 1.4 million distinct CDR3 sequences, 55% to 75% of them seen just once. The sequenced sample was blood. These receptors were obtained from a man younger than 30 in good health.

The J gene is TRBJ2-1, the V gene TRBV7-2; D is unclear. Germline CDR1 SGHTA, CDR2 FQGNSA. The CDR3 contains 16 residues. V dropped 8 bases and J dropped 2 bases, with 19 bases sitting between them. Here the CDR3 DNA reads TGTGCCAGCCGCGCGCAAGGCCTAGACCCCTACAATGAGCAGTTCTTC. Translated: CASRAQGLDPYNEQFF.

This rearrangement joins TRBV4-1 to TRBJ1-6; maybe TRBD1 (6 bases). Between the trimmed V and J ends, which lost 1 base and 7 bases, there was a span of 11 bases. The CDR3 runs to 15 residues. Germline V gene sequence: CDR1 MGHRA, CDR2 YSYEKL. The CDR3 loop reads CASSQGPRGNSPLHF. The CDR3 DNA is TGCGCCAGCAGCCAAGGGCCGAGGGGGAATTCACCCCTCCACTTT.

This clonotype was detected many times. Mismatch with germline at one junction end may stem from a read error. The V and J genes are TRBV27 and TRBJ2-7; D call uncertain. Germline V gene lookup returns CDR1 MNHEY and CDR2 SMNVEV (reference sequence). The CDR3 runs to 13 residues. The CDR3 nucleotides are TGTGCCAGCAGCTTATCCCCAGCCTACGAGCAGTACTTC. Amino acids: CASSLSPAYEQYF.

The CDR3 DNA sequence: TGTGCCAGCAGCCTCTGGGGGGGTAGCGGGGGACACTACGAGCAGTACTTC. This codes for CASSLWGGSGGHYEQYF. The chain carries TRBV4-2 and TRBJ2-7; 9 bases align to TRBD2. This CDR3 spans 17 amino acids. The germline CDR1 and CDR2 sequences are LGHNA and YNFKEQ. V was clipped by 4 bases and J by 3 bases; unmatched bases: 13.

The chain employs TRBV3-1 and TRBJ1-3; TRBD1 aligns across 8 bases. Germline CDR1 LGHDT, CDR2 YNNKEL (reference sequence). The length of the CDR3 is 15 residues. V lost 4 bases and J lost 4; bases outside the gene matches: 6. As DNA, the CDR3 is TGTGCCAGCAGCCGTGGACAGGGTCTGGGAAACACCATATATTTT. This gives the protein CASSRGQGLGNTIYF.